The 22 T cell receptor beta chains reported below all come from one sample, sequenced in a study of blood T cell repertoires in COVID-19 (dated by TCRdb to the early 2020s). Library preparation used the immunoSEQ multiplex PCR assay. Imported from immuneACCESS, the table was reduced by TCRdb to in-frame sequences with V and J called. These copies leave out some clones; in studies compared against another copy, an unresolved V gene accounts for under half, and the cause of the remainder is not known. A total of around 37,000 clones appear in this sample, more than 70% of them only once. Together, the top ten hold about 2.3% of the sample. The sample consisted of peripheral blood. All receptors come from a human donor in a cohort sampled during active COVID-19.

The chain combines TRBV28 with TRBJ1-2; no firm D call. The CDR3 contains 11 residues. Per germline, CDR1 MDHEN and CDR2 SYDVKM. V was clipped by 7 bases and J by 2 bases, with 5 bases between them. CDR3 residues: CASIGNYGYTF. The DNA for the CDR3 is TGTGCCAGCATCGGGAACTATGGCTACACCTTC.

The chain joins TRBV5-5 to TRBJ2-6; unclear D gene. The CDR3 extends over 17 amino acids. Germline lookup yields CDR1 SGHKS and CDR2 YYEKEE (reference sequence). V lost 3 bases, J lost 0 bases, and 13 bases lay in between. CDR3 nucleotide sequence: TGTGCCAGCAGCTCCGACATCTCAAGCTCTGGGGCCAACGTCCTGACTTTC. Protein product: CASSSDISSSGANVLTF.

V usage is TRBV6-1 and J usage is TRBJ1-2; TRBD1 is a possible D gene (6 bases). Trimming took off 2 bases at V and 5 bases at J, with 12 bases between the two ends. Germline lookup yields CDR1 MNHNS and CDR2 SASEGT. This CDR3 spans 14 amino acids. CDR3 residues: CASSETGPSYGYTF. CDR3 coding DNA: TGTGCCAGCAGTGAAACAGGGCCTTCTTATGGCTACACCTTC.

The chain carries TRBV29-1 and TRBJ1-1, with 7 bases fitting TRBD1. Germline values: CDR1 SQVTM, CDR2 ANQGSEA. Unmatched junction bases numbered 8, after V lost 7 bases and J lost 3 bases. The CDR3 has 13 residues. The CDR3, as DNA: TGCAGCGCTCAGGGGGGAGTTGACACTGAAGCTTTCTTT. As protein: CSAQGGVDTEAFF.

As for this clone: One junction end does not reproduce the germline sequence, and a read error may be involved. This sequence joins TRBV7-7 and TRBJ2-7, with D uncertain. The CDR3 runs to 13 residues. Germline assignment: CDR1 SSHAT and CDR2 FNYEAQ (reference sequence). DNA of the CDR3: TGTGCTAGCAGCTTAGGTCAGAACGCCGAGCAGTACTTC. It specifies CASSLGQNAEQYF.

The gene calls are TRBV5-1 and TRBJ2-1, with 8 bases identical to TRBD1. Germline lookup yields CDR1 SGHRS and CDR2 YFSETQ. CDR3 length: 15 residues. The V gene end was trimmed by 1 base and the J gene end by 4 bases; junction bases not matched to a gene: 4. The CDR3 region has the DNA TGCGCCAGCAGCTTGTTGGGACAGGCTTACAATGAGCAGTTCTTC. Translated: CASSLLGQAYNEQFF. Full variable domain (outside the CDR3, taken from reference TRBV5-1 and TRBJ2-1): KAGVTQTPRYLIKTRGQQVTLSCSPISGHRSVSWYQQTPGQGLQFLFEYFSETQRNKGNFPGRFSGRQFSNSRSEMNVSTLELGDSALYLCASSLLGQAYNEQFFGPGTRLTVL.

The chain has TRBV28 and TRBJ2-5; 8 positions match TRBD2. Germline values: CDR1 MDHEN, CDR2 SYDVKM. The CDR3 length is 18 residues. V shed 2 bases, J shed 7 bases, and the junction held 18 bases outside the gene matches. The CDR3 is CASSLRGVPGGRIRTQYF. In DNA, the CDR3 is TGTGCCAGCAGTTTAAGAGGGGTGCCGGGGGGGCGCATTCGGACCCAGTACTTC.

The V and J genes are TRBV21-1 and TRBJ2-1; TRBD1, the table's D call, was not compared with the DNA. TRBV21-1 is a listed pseudogene. CDR3 length: 16 residues. In DNA form, the CDR3 reads TGTGCCAGCAGCAAAATGGACAGGGAGTCCTACAATGAGCAGTTCTTC. It encodes CASSKMDRESYNEQFF.

The chain uses TRBV5-1 and TRBJ1-2; unclear D gene. Germline values: CDR1 SGHRS, CDR2 YFSETQ. V was pared by 0 bases and J by 3 bases, with 9 bases between. The CDR3 is made up of 14 amino acids. CDR3 sequence (DNA): TGCGCCAGCAGCTTGGTGGACGGGGACTATGGCTACACCTTC. Translated: CASSLVDGDYGYTF.

V usage is TRBV10-3 and J usage is TRBJ2-2, with 7 bases that match TRBD1. Germline V gene lookup returns CDR1 ENHRY and CDR2 SYGVKD. Unmatched junction bases numbered 6, after V lost 8 bases and J lost 0 bases. This CDR3 has 15 amino acids. The CDR3 protein is CAIGSQGTNTGELFF. Here the CDR3 DNA reads TGTGCCATCGGTTCACAGGGGACGAACACCGGGGAGCTGTTTTTT.

The rearrangement links TRBV9 to TRBJ1-6, with no clear D. The germline V gene has CDR1 SGDLS and CDR2 YYNGEE. Trimming left V 0 bases short and J 0 bases short, with 7 bases between. This CDR3 region has 16 residues. CDR3 in amino acids: CASSVAGSSYNSPLHF. The CDR3 DNA is TGTGCCAGCAGCGTAGCGGGGAGCTCCTATAATTCACCCCTCCACTTT.

V usage is TRBV11-2 and J usage is TRBJ2-1; TRBD2 aligns across 10 bases. Germline-derived CDR1 and CDR2 are SGHAT and FQNNGV. The V gene end was trimmed by 2 bases and the J gene end by 0 bases; junction bases not matched to a gene: 10. The CDR3 covers 19 residues. The CDR3 DNA follows: TGTGCCAGCAGCTTATGGGGGACTAGCGACCCCAGCTCCTACAATGAGCAGTTCTTC. Amino acids: CASSLWGTSDPSSYNEQFF.

This clone was detected once. The chain carries TRBV9 and TRBJ2-1; 9 bases line up with TRBD1. The V gene's germline CDR1 is SGDLS and CDR2 YYNGEE. V lost 4 bases to trimming and J lost 7 bases; unmatched junction nucleotides: 6. The CDR3 has 14 residues. The CDR3 spells CASSNRDRENEQFF. In DNA form, the CDR3 reads TGTGCCAGCAGCAACCGGGACAGGGAGAATGAGCAGTTCTTC.

The chain uses TRBV10-3 and TRBJ2-7; 11 nucleotides align to TRBD1. Trimming took 2 bases from V and 5 from J; bases not matched to a gene: 2. This CDR3 contains 14 residues. Germline CDR1 is ENHRY and CDR2 is SYGVKD. The CDR3 spells CAISEPGQGDEQYF. The CDR3 nucleotides read TGTGCCATCAGTGAGCCGGGACAGGGGGACGAGCAGTACTTC.

This chain connects TRBV3-1 (or the pseudogene TRBV3-2) to TRBJ1-6; 7 bases are a match to TRBD1. The CDR3 contains 16 residues. Trimming at V came to 6 bases and at J to 7 bases, leaving 12 bases not matched to a gene. Germline V gives CDR1 LGHDT, CDR2 YNNKEL (reference sequence). The CDR3 sequence: CASRPTAGGQNSPLHF. In nucleotides, the CDR3 is TGTGCCAGCAGGCCGACGGCAGGGGGGCAAAATTCACCCCTCCACTTT.

CDR3 sequence: CASSLGLAGRSGQFF. Written as DNA, the CDR3 is TGTGCCAGCAGCCTGGGCCTAGCGGGGCGAAGTGGGCAGTTCTTC. The chain couples TRBV28 to TRBJ2-1; 9 positions match TRBD2. V lost 6 bases and J lost 12; bases outside the gene matches: 15. Germline V lookup: CDR1 MDHEN, CDR2 SYDVKM. CDR3 length: 15 amino acids.

The count of this clone is one. The chain has TRBV5-1 and TRBJ2-7; 9 positions match TRBD1. This CDR3 region has 15 residues. V gave up 4 bases and J gave up 5 bases; unmatched junction bases: 10. In germline, CDR1 is SGHRS, CDR2 YFSETQ. The CDR3 region is CASSQDPGTGNEQYF. CDR3 coding DNA: TGCGCCAGCAGCCAAGATCCCGGGACAGGGAACGAGCAGTACTTC.

The chain combines TRBV29-1 with TRBJ2-4; TRBD2 matches at 7 bases. The CDR3 covers 12 residues. CDR1 is SQVTM, CDR2 ANQGSEA, per germline. After removal of 6 bases from V and 7 bases from J, the junction contained 6 bases not matched to a gene. The CDR3 DNA sequence: TGCAGCGTGGCGGGGGAGGGGAACATTCAGTACTTC. It yields the protein CSVAGEGNIQYF.

The genes are TRBV10-1 and TRBJ2-7, with TRBD2 identical over 8 bases. The length of the CDR3 is 14 residues. CDR1 WNHNN and CDR2 SYGVQD come from the germline V gene (reference sequence). V shed 3 bases, J shed 6 bases, and the junction held 7 bases outside the gene matches. CDR3 region: CASSDYSGGGEQYF. In DNA form, the CDR3 reads TGCGCCAGCAGTGATTACAGCGGGGGAGGCGAGCAGTACTTC.

The J gene is TRBJ1-5, the V gene TRBV10-2; D may be TRBD1 (6 bases). V was trimmed by 3 bases and J by 6 bases, leaving 9 bases between them. Germline assignment: CDR1 WSHSY and CDR2 SAAADI. The CDR3 extends over 13 amino acids. Here the CDR3 reads CASSDGGSQPQHF. As DNA, the CDR3 is TGCGCCAGCAGTGATGGGGGCAGTCAGCCCCAGCATTTT.

As DNA, the CDR3 is TGTGCCAGCAGCTCCACAGGGGACCCCTACGAGCAGTACTTC. Translation: CASSSTGDPYEQYF. This chain links TRBV5-6 with TRBJ2-7; TRBD1 matches 7 bases. The germline V gene encodes CDR1 SGHDT and CDR2 YYEEEE. Trimming cost V 3 bases and J 2 bases; bases outside gene matches: 5. The CDR3 has 14 residues.

This clone has a handful of counts. J is TRBJ1-2 and V is TRBV5-4; no reliable D call. The CDR3 loop spans 13 amino acids. Trimming cost V 5 bases and J 4 bases, with 12 bases left between them. CDR1 is SGHNT and CDR2 is YYREEE in the germline V gene (reference sequence). The CDR3 DNA sequence: TGTGCCAGCAGTCCCGGTTCGGGCTATGGCTACACCTTC. As protein: CASSPGSGYGYTF.